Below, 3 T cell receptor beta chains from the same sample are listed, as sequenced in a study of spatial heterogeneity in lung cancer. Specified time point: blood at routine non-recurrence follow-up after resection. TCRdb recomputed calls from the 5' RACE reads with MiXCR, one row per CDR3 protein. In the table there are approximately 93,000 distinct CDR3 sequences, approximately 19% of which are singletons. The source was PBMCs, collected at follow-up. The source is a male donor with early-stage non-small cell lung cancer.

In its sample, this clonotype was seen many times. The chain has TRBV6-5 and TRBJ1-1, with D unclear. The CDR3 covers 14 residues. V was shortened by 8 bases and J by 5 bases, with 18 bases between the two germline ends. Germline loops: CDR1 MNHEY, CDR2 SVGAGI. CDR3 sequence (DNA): TGTGCCAGCCAAGACTCGGCGGGGTTAACTGAAGCTTTCTTT. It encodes CASQDSAGLTEAFF.

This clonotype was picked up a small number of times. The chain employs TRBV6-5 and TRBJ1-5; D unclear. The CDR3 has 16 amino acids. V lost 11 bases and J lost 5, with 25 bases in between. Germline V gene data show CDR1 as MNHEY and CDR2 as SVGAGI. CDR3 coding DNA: TGTGCCCAGAACAAGGGTAACCCCTTACACGATCAGCCCCAGCATTTT. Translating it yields CAQNKGNPLHDQPQHF.

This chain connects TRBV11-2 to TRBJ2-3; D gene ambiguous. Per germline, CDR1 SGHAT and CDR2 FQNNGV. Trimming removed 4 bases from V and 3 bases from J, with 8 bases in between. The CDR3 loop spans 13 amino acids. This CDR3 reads CASSWRQTDTQYF. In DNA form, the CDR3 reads TGTGCCAGCAGCTGGCGACAAACAGATACGCAGTATTTT.